This T cell receptor (beta chain) was observed in a study of spatial heterogeneity in lung cancer. This clonotype was counted only a few times. Time point in this sample: sample taken at primary tumor resection. Whole RNA came from tumor, nontumor lung or frozen PBMC and was sequenced without being sorted. The germline CDR1 and CDR2 sequences are SGHRS and YFSETQ. Deletions cut 6 bases from V and 2 bases from J, with 13 bases between. The CDR3 length is 14 residues. One entry per CDR3 protein results from TCRdb running MiXCR on the 5' RACE reads. This sample has about 39,000 distinct CDR3 sequences, with around 5.8% found just once.

Here the sequenced sample was PBMCs, taken at surgery. This sequence joins TRBV5-1 and TRBJ2-3, with D uncertain. This TCR was recovered from a male donor with early-stage non-small cell lung cancer. The CDR3 loop is CASNHGLNTDTQYF. The CDR3 DNA follows: TGCGCCAGCAACCATGGGCTGAACACAGATACGCAGTATTTT.